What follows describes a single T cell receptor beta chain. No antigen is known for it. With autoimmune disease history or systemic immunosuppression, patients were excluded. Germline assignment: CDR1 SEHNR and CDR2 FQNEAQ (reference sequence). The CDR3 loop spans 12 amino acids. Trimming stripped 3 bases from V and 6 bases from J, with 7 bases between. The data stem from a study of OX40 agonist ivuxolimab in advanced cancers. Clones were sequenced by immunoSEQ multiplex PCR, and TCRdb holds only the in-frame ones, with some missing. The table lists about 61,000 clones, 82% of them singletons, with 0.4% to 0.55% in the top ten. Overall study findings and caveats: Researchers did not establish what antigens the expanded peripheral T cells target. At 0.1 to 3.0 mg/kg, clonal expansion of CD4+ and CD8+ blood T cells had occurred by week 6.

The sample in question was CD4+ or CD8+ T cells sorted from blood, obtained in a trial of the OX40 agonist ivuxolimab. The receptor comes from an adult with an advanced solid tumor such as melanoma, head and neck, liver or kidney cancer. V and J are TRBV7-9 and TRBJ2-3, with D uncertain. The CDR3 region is CASSFLGDTQYF. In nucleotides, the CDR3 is TGTGCCAGCAGCTTCCTTGGCGATACGCAGTATTTT.